This T cell receptor beta chain was retrieved from a study of blood T cell repertoires in COVID-19. Study-level background: Donors in the United States, Italy and Spain gave samples during acute or convalescent COVID-19. T cells, B-cell-depleted T cells, or PBMCs supplied cDNA or gDNA.

Germline V CDR1 and CDR2: LNHDA, SQIVND (reference sequence). The CDR3 sequence is 13 residues long. Trimming left V 4 bases short and J 1 base short, with 4 bases between. In the authors' methods: The assay estimated nucleated cells by amplifying reference gene primers. Sequencing used immunoSEQ multiplex PCR; TCRdb keeps in-frame clones, though not all of them. The V and J calls and clone size were taken over from that table, and D and trimming were inferred from the DNA. This sample carries 200,000 to 300,000 clones, 80% to 90% of them seen once, and the ten largest clones take over 1.1%. This clonotype was obtained from an elderly man with acute or convalescent COVID-19. This chain connects TRBV19 to TRBJ2-2; D unclear. What was sequenced was peripheral blood. The CDR3 loop is CASSRQNTGELFF. CDR3 in DNA: TGTGCCAGTAGTAGACAGAACACCGGGGAGCTGTTTTTT.